The subject of this entry is one TCR beta chain. The antigen remains unidentified. The CDR3 runs 18 residues. Germline lookup yields CDR1 SGHRS and CDR2 YFSETQ. J was trimmed by 2 bases and V by 0 bases; bases with no gene match: 10. The data were taken from a study of OX40 agonist ivuxolimab in advanced cancers. Study information: Those enrolled were approximately 78% male, with a mean age of roughly 60 years and ages from about 20 to 79.

Broader study findings: Clones of CD4+ and CD8+ blood T cells grew by week 6 at doses of 0.1 to 3.0 mg/kg. Certain nonresponding patients likewise had low normalized T-cell clonal expansion.

Patients had blood sampled at baseline and again on cycle 4 day 1 and cycle 7 day 1. The protocol was immunoSEQ multiplex PCR, while the TCRdb copy is restricted to in-frame clones and leaves out a portion. The data show tens of thousands of clones, with about 85% seen just once and approximately 0.98% held by the top ten. The source was CD4+ or CD8+ T cells sorted from blood, collected in a trial of the OX40 agonist ivuxolimab. The V gene is TRBV5-1, the J gene TRBJ2-3; 9 bases line up with TRBD2. This sequence originates from an adult with an advanced solid tumor such as melanoma, head and neck, liver or kidney cancer. In DNA form, the CDR3 reads TGCGCCAGCAGCTTGGATGTCTCCAGCGGGGGGTCCACAGATACGCAGTATTTT. Its translation: CASSLDVSSGGSTDTQYF.